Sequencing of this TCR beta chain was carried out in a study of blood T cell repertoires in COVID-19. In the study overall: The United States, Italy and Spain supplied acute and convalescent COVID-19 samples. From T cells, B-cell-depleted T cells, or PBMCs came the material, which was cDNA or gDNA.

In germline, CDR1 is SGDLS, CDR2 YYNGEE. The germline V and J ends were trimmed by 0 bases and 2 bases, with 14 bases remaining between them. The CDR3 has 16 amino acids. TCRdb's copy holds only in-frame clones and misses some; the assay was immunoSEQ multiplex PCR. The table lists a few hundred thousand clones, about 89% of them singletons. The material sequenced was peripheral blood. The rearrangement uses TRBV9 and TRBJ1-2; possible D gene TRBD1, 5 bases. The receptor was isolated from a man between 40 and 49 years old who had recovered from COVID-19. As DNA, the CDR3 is TGTGCCAGCAGCGTAGCCCCTGGGGGGGACAACTATGGCTACACCTTC. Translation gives CASSVAPGGDNYGYTF.